These T cell receptor beta chains were read from a single sample in a study of metastatic and nonmetastatic thyroid tumors. TCRdb reprocessed the PCR reads using MiXCR. The data hold about 40,000 clones, with roughly a sixth observed a single time. The sequenced sample was blood. These receptors all come from a female donor with papillary thyroid cancer or a benign thyroid nodule (not recorded which). Some clones in this sample may be carry-over from other donors' samples. The CDR3 runs from the conserved cysteine through the conserved F or W. Fields, in order: D gene, V gene, J gene, CDR3 protein. The D gene is left open where the match is weak.

d_gene: TRBD2
v_gene: TRBV20-1
j_gene: TRBJ2-1
CDR3aa: CSAMAGGPYNEQFF

d_gene: TRBD2
v_gene: TRBV19
j_gene: TRBJ2-1
CDR3aa: CASRASGRGFNEQFF

d_gene: NA
v_gene: TRBV5-1
j_gene: TRBJ2-2
CDR3aa: CASSLGILINTGELFF

d_gene: NA
v_gene: TRBV4-1
j_gene: TRBJ1-1
CDR3aa: CASSPPQQNTEAFF

d_gene: NA
v_gene: TRBV20-1
j_gene: TRBJ2-1
CDR3aa: CSAIDGLQQFF

d_gene: NA
v_gene: TRBV19
j_gene: TRBJ2-7
CDR3aa: CASKGQGAREQYF

d_gene: NA
v_gene: TRBV4-1
j_gene: TRBJ1-1
CDR3aa: CASSQQGTNTEAFF

d_gene: TRBD1
v_gene: TRBV4-2
j_gene: TRBJ1-1
CDR3aa: CASIFSPRSGGDTEAFF

d_gene: NA
v_gene: TRBV20-1
j_gene: TRBJ1-2
CDR3aa: CSARESLENGYTF

d_gene: TRBD2
v_gene: TRBV6-2/TRBV6-3
j_gene: TRBJ2-7
CDR3aa: CASSYAGDYEQYF

d_gene: NA
v_gene: TRBV19
j_gene: TRBJ1-3
CDR3aa: CASTYKRGASGNTIYF

d_gene: NA
v_gene: TRBV5-4
j_gene: TRBJ2-7
CDR3aa: CASSLGGSAGRPTEQYF

d_gene: NA
v_gene: TRBV12-3/TRBV12-4
j_gene: TRBJ2-2
CDR3aa: CASRPRRDTGELFF

d_gene: NA
v_gene: TRBV14
j_gene: TRBJ1-1
CDR3aa: CASSRFGSTAFF

d_gene: NA
v_gene: TRBV9
j_gene: TRBJ2-1
CDR3aa: CASSVVPAGYNEQFF

d_gene: NA
v_gene: TRBV9
j_gene: TRBJ1-1
CDR3aa: CASSVELRGSEAFF

d_gene: NA
v_gene: TRBV5-6
j_gene: TRBJ2-1
CDR3aa: CASSGADANEQFF

d_gene: NA
v_gene: TRBV7-8
j_gene: TRBJ2-5
CDR3aa: CASSPGPRETQYF

d_gene: NA
v_gene: TRBV11-2
j_gene: TRBJ1-1
CDR3aa: CANSLDRNTEAFF

d_gene: TRBD2
v_gene: TRBV6-5
j_gene: TRBJ2-1
CDR3aa: CASSYHGTSGNNEQFF

d_gene: NA
v_gene: TRBV20-1
j_gene: TRBJ2-3
CDR3aa: CSARDSLLGTDTQYF

d_gene: NA
v_gene: TRBV20-1
j_gene: TRBJ1-6
CDR3aa: CSARDEGSGNPPLHF

d_gene: TRBD1
v_gene: TRBV2
j_gene: TRBJ2-7
CDR3aa: CASWGQHSYEQYF

d_gene: TRBD1
v_gene: TRBV18
j_gene: TRBJ2-7
CDR3aa: CASSTGQNYEQYF

d_gene: NA
v_gene: TRBV10-3
j_gene: TRBJ1-2
CDR3aa: CAINQQGANYGYTF

d_gene: TRBD2
v_gene: TRBV7-2
j_gene: TRBJ2-7
CDR3aa: CASSLGGSSGEQYF

d_gene: NA
v_gene: TRBV5-1
j_gene: TRBJ2-2
CDR3aa: CASSLVPSTNTGELFF

d_gene: NA
v_gene: TRBV5-6
j_gene: TRBJ1-2
CDR3aa: CASSLALRGYDYGYTF

d_gene: NA
v_gene: TRBV20-1
j_gene: TRBJ1-3
CDR3aa: CSASLGSSGNTIYF

d_gene: NA
v_gene: TRBV19
j_gene: TRBJ1-3
CDR3aa: CATQRGFSGNTIYF

d_gene: NA
v_gene: TRBV30
j_gene: TRBJ2-7
CDR3aa: CAWREERDSYEQYF

d_gene: TRBD2
v_gene: TRBV4-1
j_gene: TRBJ2-6
CDR3aa: CASSQGGGTGANVLTF

d_gene: NA
v_gene: TRBV25-1
j_gene: TRBJ2-1
CDR3aa: CASSGPMIGEQFF

d_gene: TRBD1
v_gene: TRBV24-1
j_gene: TRBJ2-1
CDR3aa: CATSDQGQLNNEQFF

d_gene: NA
v_gene: TRBV10-3
j_gene: TRBJ2-7
CDR3aa: CARERQHYEQYF

d_gene: TRBD2
v_gene: TRBV28
j_gene: TRBJ2-1
CDR3aa: CASKRGGRGYNEQFF

d_gene: NA
v_gene: TRBV30
j_gene: TRBJ2-2
CDR3aa: CAWTRQGFTGELFF

d_gene: TRBD1
v_gene: TRBV15
j_gene: TRBJ1-3
CDR3aa: CATSPGGSGNTIYF

d_gene: NA
v_gene: TRBV2
j_gene: TRBJ1-2
CDR3aa: CASSGMGNGYTF

d_gene: NA
v_gene: TRBV5-1
j_gene: TRBJ1-6
CDR3aa: CASSLAGFGSPLHF

d_gene: NA
v_gene: TRBV14
j_gene: TRBJ1-1
CDR3aa: CASIGALNTEAFF

d_gene: NA
v_gene: TRBV28
j_gene: TRBJ1-2
CDR3aa: CASGRGSPRGYTF

d_gene: NA
v_gene: TRBV20-1
j_gene: TRBJ1-4
CDR3aa: CSARDSGEGEKLFF

d_gene: TRBD1
v_gene: TRBV30
j_gene: TRBJ1-5
CDR3aa: CAWSIGTGRYQPQHF

d_gene: NA
v_gene: TRBV5-1
j_gene: TRBJ2-3
CDR3aa: CASSQLRDKASTDTQYF

d_gene: NA
v_gene: TRBV5-1
j_gene: TRBJ2-3
CDR3aa: CASSLAGSDTQYF